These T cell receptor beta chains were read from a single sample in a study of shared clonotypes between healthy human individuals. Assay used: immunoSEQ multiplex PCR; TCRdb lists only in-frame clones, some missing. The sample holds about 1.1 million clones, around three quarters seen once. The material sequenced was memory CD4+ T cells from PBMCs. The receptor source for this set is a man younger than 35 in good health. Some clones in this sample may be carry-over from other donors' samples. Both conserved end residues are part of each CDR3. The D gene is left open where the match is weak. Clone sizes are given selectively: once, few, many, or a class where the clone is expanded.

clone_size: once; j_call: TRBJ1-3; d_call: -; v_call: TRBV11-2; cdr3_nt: TGTGCCAGCAGCTTAGATCGATCCCAGGGAAACACCATATATTTT; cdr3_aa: CASSLDRSQGNTIYF
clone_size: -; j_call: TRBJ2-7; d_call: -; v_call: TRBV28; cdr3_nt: TGTGCCAGCAGTTTCCGGATGGCGACCTACGAGCAGTACTTC; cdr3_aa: CASSFRMATYEQYF
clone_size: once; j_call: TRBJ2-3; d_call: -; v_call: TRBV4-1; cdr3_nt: TGCGCCAGCAGCCGAGACCGCAGCACAGATACGCAGTATTTT; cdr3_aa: CASSRDRSTDTQYF
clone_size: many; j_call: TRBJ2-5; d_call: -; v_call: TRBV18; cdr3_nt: TGTGCCAGCTCAGGGCCGGCGACCCAAGAGACCCAGTACTTC; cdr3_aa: CASSGPATQETQYF
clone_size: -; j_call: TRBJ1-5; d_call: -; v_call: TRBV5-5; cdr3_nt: TGTGCCAGCAGCTTCACTGGCAATCAGCCCCAGCATTTT; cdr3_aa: CASSFTGNQPQHF
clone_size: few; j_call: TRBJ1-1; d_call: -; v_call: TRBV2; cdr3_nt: TGTGCCAGCAGTTTACAGGGCCCGGGGAGCACTGAAGCTTTCTTT; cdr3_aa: CASSLQGPGSTEAFF
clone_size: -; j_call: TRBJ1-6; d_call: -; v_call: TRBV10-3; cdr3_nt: TGTGCCATCAGTGGTTTTGGGTCACCCCTCCACTTT; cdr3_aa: CAISGFGSPLHF
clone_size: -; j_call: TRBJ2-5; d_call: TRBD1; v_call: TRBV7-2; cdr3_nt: TGTGCCAGCAGCTACGGACAGGGGGCTTCGGGAGAGACCCAGTACTTC; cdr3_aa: CASSYGQGASGETQYF
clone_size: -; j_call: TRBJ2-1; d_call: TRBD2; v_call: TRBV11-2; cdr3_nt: TGTGCCAGCAGCCTAGCGGTCTCCTACAATGAGCAGTTCTTC; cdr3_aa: CASSLAVSYNEQFF
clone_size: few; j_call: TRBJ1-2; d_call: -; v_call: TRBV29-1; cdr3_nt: TGCAGCGTCCTTTGGGGGCCTCGGGCTGGCTACACCTTC; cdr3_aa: CSVLWGPRAGYTF
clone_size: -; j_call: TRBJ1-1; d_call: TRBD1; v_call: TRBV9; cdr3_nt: TGTGCCAGCAGCGTAGAGGAGACAGGGACTCCCGCTTTCTTT; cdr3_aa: CASSVEETGTPAFF
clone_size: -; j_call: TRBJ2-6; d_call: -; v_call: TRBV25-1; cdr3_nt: TGTGCCAGCAGTCCTCCTTACAGGGTGCCTGGGGCCAACGTCCTGACTTTC; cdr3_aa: CASSPPYRVPGANVLTF
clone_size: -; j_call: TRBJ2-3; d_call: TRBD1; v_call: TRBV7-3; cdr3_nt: TGTGCCAGCAGTCCCGGGACAGGATACACAGATACGCAGTATTTT; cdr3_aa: CASSPGTGYTDTQYF
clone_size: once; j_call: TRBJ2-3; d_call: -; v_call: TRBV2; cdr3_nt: TGTGCCGCCCCGGACAGTCGCACACTTACGCAGTATTTT; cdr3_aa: CAAPDSRTLTQYF
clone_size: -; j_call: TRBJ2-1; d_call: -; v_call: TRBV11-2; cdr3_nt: TGTGCCAGCAGCTGGGACAAATACAATGAGCAGTTCTTC; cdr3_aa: CASSWDKYNEQFF
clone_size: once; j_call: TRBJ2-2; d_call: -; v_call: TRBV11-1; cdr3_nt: TGTGCCAGCAGCCCTTCAGGGGTCCCCGGTTTTTTCGGGGAGCTGTTTTTT; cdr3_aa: CASSPSGVPGFFGELFF
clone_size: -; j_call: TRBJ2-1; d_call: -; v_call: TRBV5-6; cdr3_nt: TGTGCCAGCAGCCGAGGGGCAGGGACTTACAATGAGCAGTTCTTC; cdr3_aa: CASSRGAGTYNEQFF
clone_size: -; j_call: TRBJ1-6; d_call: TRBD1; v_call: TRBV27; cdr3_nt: TGTGCCAGCAGCGCCCTGGACAGGGGGCGCTCACCCCTCCACTTT; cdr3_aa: CASSALDRGRSPLHF
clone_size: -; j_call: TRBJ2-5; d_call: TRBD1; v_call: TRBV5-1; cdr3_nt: TGCGCCAGCAGCTTAACGACAGGGGGCGGAAAGACCCAGTACTTC; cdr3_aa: CASSLTTGGGKTQYF
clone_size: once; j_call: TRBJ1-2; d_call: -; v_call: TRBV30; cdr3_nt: TGTGCCTGGAGTGTATTTGCGAGGGGGGTCGGCTACACCTTC; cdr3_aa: CAWSVFARGVGYTF
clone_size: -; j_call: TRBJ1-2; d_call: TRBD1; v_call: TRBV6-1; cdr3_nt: TGTGCCAGCAGTGTACACAGGGGAAGCTATGGCTACACCTTC; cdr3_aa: CASSVHRGSYGYTF
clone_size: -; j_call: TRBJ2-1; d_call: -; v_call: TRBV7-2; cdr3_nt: TGTGCCAGCAGCCTAGTGACTGCCCATGGCGGGCAGTTCTTC; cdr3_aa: CASSLVTAHGGQFF
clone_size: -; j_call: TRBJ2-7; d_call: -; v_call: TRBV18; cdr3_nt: TGTGCCAGCTCACCCGAAACCGGGTCCTACGAGCAGTACTTC; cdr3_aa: CASSPETGSYEQYF
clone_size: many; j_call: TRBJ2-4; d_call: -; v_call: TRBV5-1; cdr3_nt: TGCGCCAGCAGCTTGGACAGGAGGGACATTCAGTACTTC; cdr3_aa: CASSLDRRDIQYF
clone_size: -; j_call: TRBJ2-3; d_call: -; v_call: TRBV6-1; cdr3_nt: TGTGCCAGCAGTGTCCGATCACCGGGGGCTTCTAGCACAGATACGCAGTATTTT; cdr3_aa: CASSVRSPGASSTDTQYF
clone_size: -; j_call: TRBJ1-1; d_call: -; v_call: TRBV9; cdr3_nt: TGTGCCAGCAGCGCGGACATAATGAACACTGAAGCTTTCTTT; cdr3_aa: CASSADIMNTEAFF
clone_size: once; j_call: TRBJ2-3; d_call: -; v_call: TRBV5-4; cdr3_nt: TGTGCCAGCAGCTTAGTCTGGCAGACTAGCACAGATACGCAGTATTTT; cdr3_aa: CASSLVWQTSTDTQYF
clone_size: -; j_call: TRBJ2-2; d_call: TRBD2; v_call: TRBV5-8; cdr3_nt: TGTGCCAGCAGCCTCCTAGGACTAGCGGGAACGACCGGGGAGCTGTTTTTT; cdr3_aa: CASSLLGLAGTTGELFF
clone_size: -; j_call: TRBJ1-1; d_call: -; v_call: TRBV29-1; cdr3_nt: TGCAGCGCTGGCGGCGGGTGGGGGATGAACACTGAAGCTTTCTTT; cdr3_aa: CSAGGGWGMNTEAFF
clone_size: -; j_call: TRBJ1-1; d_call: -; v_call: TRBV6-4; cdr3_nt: TGTGCCAGCAGTCTTCAGGAGAACACTGAAGCTTTCTTT; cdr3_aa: CASSLQENTEAFF
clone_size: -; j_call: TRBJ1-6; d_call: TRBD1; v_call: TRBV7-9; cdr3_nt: TGTGCCAGCAGCTTAGGGACAGGGCGATATTCACCCCTCCACTTT; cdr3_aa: CASSLGTGRYSPLHF
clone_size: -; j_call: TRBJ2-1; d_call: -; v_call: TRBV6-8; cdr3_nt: TGTGCCAGCAGTTACGCGGAGAGCTCCTACAATGAGCAGTTCTTC; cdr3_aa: CASSYAESSYNEQFF